This T cell receptor beta chain was identified during a study of neurological immune-mediated disorders. At least ten counts were recorded for this clonotype. What it binds is unknown. In TCRdb, the 5' RACE reads were re-called with MiXCR into one record per CDR3 protein. The sample has about 52,000 distinct CDR3 sequences, around 4% seen once. General study points: Phylogenetic grouping assigned the repertoires of 18 of 34 multiple sclerosis patients to a single related-CDR3 cluster, which may represent a signature.

V was clipped by 9 bases and J by 7 bases, with 18 bases between them. From germline, CDR1 is KGHDR and CDR2 SFDVKD. The CDR3 totals 14 residues. The receptor comes from a man aged 30 to 45 with multiple sclerosis. Sequenced sample: PBMCs. The chain couples TRBV24-1 to TRBJ2-1; perhaps D is TRBD1 or TRBD2 (6 bases each). The CDR3 DNA reads TGTGCCACCCCCGTCCTGAGGGGGGCGAATGAGCAGTTCTTC. Its translation is CATPVLRGANEQFF.